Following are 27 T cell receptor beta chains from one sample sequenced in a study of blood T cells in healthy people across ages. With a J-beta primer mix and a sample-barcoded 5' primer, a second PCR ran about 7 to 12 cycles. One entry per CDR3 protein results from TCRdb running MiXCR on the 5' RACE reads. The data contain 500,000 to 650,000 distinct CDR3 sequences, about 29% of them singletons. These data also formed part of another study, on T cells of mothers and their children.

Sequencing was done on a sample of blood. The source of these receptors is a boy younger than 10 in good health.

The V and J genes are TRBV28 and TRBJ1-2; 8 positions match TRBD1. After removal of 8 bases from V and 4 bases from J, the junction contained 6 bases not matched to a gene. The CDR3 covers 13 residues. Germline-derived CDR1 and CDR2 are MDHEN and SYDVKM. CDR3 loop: CASFTGTGYGYTF. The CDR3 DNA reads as TGTGCCAGCTTTACCGGGACAGGCTATGGCTACACCTTC.

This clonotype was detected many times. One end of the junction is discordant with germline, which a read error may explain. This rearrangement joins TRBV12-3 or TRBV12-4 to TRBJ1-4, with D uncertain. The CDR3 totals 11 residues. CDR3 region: CASSFGEKLFF. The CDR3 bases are TGCGCCAGCAGCTTTGGCGAAAAACTGTTTTTT.

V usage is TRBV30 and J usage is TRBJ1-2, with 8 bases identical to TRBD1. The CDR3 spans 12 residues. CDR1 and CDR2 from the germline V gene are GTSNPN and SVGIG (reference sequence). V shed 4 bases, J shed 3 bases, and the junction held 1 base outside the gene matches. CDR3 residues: CAWTTGDYGYTF. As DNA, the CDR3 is TGTGCCTGGACGACAGGGGACTATGGCTACACCTTC.

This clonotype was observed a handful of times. The CDR3 region is CSARRVAGTYEQYF. The CDR3, as DNA: TGCAGTGCTAGGAGGGTAGCGGGGACCTACGAGCAGTACTTC. The J gene is TRBJ2-7, the V gene TRBV20-1, with 8 bases that match TRBD2. V gave up 3 bases and J gave up 2 bases; unmatched junction bases: 6. Germline V gene sequence: CDR1 DFQATT, CDR2 SNEGSKA (reference sequence). This CDR3 has 14 amino acids.

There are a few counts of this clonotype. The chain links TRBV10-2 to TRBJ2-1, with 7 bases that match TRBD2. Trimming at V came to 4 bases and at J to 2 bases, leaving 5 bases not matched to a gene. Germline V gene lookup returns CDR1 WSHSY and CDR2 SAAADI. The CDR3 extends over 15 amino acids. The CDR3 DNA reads TGCGCCAGCAGTGTCTCCGGGACTACCTACAATGAGCAGTTCTTC. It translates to CASSVSGTTYNEQFF.

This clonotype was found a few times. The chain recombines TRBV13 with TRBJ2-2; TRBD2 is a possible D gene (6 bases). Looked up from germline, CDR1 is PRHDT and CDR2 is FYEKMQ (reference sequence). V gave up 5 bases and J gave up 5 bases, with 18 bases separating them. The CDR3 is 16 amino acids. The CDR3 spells CASSRPIGLPTGELFF. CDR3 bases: TGTGCCAGCAGCCGTCCTATTGGACTACCGACCGGGGAGCTGTTTTTT.

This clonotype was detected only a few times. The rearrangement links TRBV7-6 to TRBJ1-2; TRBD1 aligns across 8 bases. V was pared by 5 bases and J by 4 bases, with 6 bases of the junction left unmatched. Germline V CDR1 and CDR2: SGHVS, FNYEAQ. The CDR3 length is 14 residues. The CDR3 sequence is CASSRGGQGYGYTF. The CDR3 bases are TGTGCCAGCAGCCGCGGAGGACAGGGCTATGGCTACACCTTC. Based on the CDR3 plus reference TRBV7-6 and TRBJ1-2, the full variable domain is GAGVSQSPRYKVTKRGQDVALRCDPISGHVSLYWYRQALGQGPEFLTYFNYEAQQDKSGLPNDRFSAERPEGSISTLTIQRTEQRDSAMYRCASSRGGQGYGYTFGSGTRLTVV.

CDR3 amino acids: CRAGQGTSGYTF. The CDR3 DNA follows: TGCAGGGCAGGACAGGGGACCTCGGGCTACACCTTC. This chain joins TRBV20-1 and TRBJ1-2; 9 bases map to TRBD1. The CDR3 extends over 12 amino acids. Per germline, CDR1 DFQATT and CDR2 SNEGSKA (reference sequence).

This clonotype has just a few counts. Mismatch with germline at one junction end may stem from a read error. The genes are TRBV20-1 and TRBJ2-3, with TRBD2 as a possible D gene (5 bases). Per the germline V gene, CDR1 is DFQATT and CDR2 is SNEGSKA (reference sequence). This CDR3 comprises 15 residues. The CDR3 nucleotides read TGCAGTGCTCAGCCACTACCCGCTAGCACAGACACGCAGTATTTT. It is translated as CSAQPLPASTDTQYF.

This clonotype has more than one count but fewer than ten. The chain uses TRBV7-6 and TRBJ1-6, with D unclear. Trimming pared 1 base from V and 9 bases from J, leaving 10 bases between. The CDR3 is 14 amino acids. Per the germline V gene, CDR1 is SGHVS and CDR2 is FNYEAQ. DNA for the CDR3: TGTGCCAGCAGCTTAGAAGGTGCGAGTTCACCCCTCCACTTT. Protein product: CASSLEGASSPLHF.

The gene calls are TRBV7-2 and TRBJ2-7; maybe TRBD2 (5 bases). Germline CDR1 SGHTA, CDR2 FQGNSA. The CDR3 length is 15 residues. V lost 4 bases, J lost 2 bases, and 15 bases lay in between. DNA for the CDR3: TGTGCCAGCAGCTCCCAACCGGGGAAGACCTACGAGCAGTACTTC. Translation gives CASSSQPGKTYEQYF.

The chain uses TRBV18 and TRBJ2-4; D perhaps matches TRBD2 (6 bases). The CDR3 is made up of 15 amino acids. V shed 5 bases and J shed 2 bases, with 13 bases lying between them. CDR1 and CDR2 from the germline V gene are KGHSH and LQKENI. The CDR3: CASSSDRGTKNIQYF. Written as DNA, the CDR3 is TGTGCCAGCTCATCGGATCGGGGGACCAAAAACATTCAGTACTTC.

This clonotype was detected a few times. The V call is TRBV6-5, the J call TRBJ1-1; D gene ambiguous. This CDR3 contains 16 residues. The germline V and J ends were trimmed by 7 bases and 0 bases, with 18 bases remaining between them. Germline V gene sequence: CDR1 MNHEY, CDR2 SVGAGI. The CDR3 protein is CASMAFGRLMNTEAFF. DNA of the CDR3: TGTGCCAGCATGGCTTTTGGGAGACTCATGAACACTGAAGCTTTCTTT.

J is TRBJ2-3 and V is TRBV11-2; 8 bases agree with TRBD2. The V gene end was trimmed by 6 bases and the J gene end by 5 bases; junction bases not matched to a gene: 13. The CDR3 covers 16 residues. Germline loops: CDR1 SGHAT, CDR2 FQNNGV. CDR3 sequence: CASRPGSGSSGDTQYF. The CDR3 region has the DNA TGTGCCAGCAGGCCTGGAAGCGGGAGTTCAGGAGATACGCAGTATTTT.

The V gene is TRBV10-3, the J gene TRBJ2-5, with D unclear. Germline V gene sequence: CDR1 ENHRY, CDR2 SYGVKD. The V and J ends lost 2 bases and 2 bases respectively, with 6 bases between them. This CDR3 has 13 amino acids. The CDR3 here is CAISETVQETQYF. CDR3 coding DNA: TGTGCCATCAGTGAGACAGTACAAGAGACCCAGTACTTC.

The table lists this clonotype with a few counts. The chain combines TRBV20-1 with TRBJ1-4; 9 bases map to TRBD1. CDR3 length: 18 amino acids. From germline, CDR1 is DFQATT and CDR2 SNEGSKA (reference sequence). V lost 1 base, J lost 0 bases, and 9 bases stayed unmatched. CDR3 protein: CSARGGTGWFATNEKLFF. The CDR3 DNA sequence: TGCAGTGCTAGAGGCGGGACAGGGTGGTTTGCAACTAATGAAAAACTGTTTTTT.

CDR3 bases: TGTGCCAGTAGTCTAAGCGGGAGGTTTATCAATGAGCAGTTCTTC. It codes for CASSLSGRFINEQFF. V usage is TRBV19 and J usage is TRBJ2-1; TRBD2 agrees at 9 bases. This CDR3 region has 15 residues. With 5 bases clipped from V and 6 bases from J, the junction kept 8 bases outside the gene matches. The germline CDR1 and CDR2 sequences are LNHDA and SQIVND (reference sequence).

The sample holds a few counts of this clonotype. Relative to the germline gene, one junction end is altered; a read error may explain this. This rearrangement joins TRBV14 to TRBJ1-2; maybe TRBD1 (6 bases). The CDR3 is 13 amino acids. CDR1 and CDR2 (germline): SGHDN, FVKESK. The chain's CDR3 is CASSRGRGYGCTF. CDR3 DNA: TGTGCCAGCAGCCGAGGGAGGGGGTATGGCTGCACCTTC.

DNA of the CDR3: TGTGCCAGCAGCTCAACCTTGGGGACCGAGGGGACCCAGTACTTC. It translates to CASSSTLGTEGTQYF. The V call is TRBV13, the J call TRBJ2-5; D tentatively reads TRBD1 or TRBD2 (5 bases each). V lost 4 bases, J lost 7 bases, and 19 bases lay in between. The CDR3 totals 15 residues. CDR1 and CDR2 from the germline V gene are PRHDT and FYEKMQ (reference sequence).

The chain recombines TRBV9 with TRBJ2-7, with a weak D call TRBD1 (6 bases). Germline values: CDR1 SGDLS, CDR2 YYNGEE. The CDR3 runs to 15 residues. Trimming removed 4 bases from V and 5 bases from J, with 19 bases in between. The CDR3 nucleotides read TGTGCCAGCAGCTTTACCGGGACATCGTCCCACGAGCAGTACTTC. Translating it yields CASSFTGTSSHEQYF.

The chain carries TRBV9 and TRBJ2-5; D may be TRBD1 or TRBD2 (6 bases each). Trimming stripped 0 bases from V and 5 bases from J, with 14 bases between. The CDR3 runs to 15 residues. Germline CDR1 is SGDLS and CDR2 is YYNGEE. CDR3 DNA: TGTGCCAGCAGCGTAGGAGAGGGGGGCTTGGAGACCCAGTACTTC. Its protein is CASSVGEGGLETQYF.

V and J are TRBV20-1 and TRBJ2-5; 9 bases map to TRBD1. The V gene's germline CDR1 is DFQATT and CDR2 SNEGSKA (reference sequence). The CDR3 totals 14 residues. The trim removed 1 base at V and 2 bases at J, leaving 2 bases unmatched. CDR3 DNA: TGCAGTGCTAGAGTGACAGGGGGACAAGAGACCCAGTACTTC. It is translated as CSARVTGGQETQYF.

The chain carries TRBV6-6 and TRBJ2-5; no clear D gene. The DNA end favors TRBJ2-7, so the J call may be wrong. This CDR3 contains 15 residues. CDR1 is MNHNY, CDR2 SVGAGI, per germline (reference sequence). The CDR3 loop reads CASSLTGGGAYEQYF. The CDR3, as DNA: TGTGCCAGCAGCCTGACTGGCGGCGGCGCCTACGAGCAGTACTTC.

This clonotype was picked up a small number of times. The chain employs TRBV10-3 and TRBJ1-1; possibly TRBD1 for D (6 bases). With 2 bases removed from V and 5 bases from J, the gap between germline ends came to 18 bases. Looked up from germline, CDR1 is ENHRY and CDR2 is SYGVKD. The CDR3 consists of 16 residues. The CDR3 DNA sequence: TGTGCCATCAGTGAGCGGGGGCAGGGGAAGAAAACTGAAGCTTTCTTT. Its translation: CAISERGQGKKTEAFF.

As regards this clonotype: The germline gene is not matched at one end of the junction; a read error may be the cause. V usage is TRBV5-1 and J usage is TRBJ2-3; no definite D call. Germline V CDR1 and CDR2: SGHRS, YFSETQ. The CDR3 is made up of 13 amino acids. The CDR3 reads CVSSSQSTDTQYF. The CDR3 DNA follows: TGCGTCAGCAGCTCCCAAAGCACAGATACGCAGTATTTT.

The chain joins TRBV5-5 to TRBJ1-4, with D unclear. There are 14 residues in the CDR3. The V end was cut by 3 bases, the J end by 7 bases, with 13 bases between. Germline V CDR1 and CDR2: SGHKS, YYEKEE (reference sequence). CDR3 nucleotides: TGTGCCAGCAGCTCTAAGGTCGTTGGTGAAAAACTGTTTTTT. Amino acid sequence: CASSSKVVGEKLFF.

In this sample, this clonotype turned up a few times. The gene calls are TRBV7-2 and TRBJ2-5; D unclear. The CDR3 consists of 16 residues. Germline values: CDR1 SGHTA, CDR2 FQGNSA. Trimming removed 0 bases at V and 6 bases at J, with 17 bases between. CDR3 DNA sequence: TGTGCCAGCAGCTTAGCGGGTAGCCGTGGGATTAAGACCCAGTACTTC. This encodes CASSLAGSRGIKTQYF.